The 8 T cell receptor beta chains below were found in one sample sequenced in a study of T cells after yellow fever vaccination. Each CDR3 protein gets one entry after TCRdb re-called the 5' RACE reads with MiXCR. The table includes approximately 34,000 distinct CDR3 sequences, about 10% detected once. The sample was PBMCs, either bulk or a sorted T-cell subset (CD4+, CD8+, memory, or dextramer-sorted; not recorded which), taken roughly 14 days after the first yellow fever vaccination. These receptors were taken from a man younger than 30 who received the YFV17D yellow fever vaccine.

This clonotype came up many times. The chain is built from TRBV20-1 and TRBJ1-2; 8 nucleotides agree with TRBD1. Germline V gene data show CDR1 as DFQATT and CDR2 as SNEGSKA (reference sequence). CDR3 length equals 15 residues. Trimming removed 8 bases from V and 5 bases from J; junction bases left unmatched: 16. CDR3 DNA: TGCAGTTCAGACGACCTAAACAGGGGGGGGTATGGCTACACCTTC. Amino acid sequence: CSSDDLNRGGYGYTF.

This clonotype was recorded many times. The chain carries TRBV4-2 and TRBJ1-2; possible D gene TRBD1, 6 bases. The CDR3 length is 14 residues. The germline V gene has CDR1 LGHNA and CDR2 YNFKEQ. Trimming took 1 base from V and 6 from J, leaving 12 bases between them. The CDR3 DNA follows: TGTGCCAGCAGCCAAGGTTCGGGGGGCAATGGCTACACCTTC. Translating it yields CASSQGSGGNGYTF.

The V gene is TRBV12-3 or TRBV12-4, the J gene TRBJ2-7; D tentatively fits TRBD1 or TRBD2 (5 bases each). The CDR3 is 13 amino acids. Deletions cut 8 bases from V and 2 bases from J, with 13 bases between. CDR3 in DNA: TGTGCCAGCCACCGGGACGGGGCCTACGAGCAGTACTTC. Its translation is CASHRDGAYEQYF.

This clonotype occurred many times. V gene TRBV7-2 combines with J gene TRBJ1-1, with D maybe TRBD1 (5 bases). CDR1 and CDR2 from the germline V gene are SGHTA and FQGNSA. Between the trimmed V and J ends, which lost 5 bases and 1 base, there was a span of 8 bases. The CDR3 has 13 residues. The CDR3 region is CASSKTANTEAFF. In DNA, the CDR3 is TGTGCCAGCAGCAAGACAGCGAACACTGAAGCTTTCTTT.

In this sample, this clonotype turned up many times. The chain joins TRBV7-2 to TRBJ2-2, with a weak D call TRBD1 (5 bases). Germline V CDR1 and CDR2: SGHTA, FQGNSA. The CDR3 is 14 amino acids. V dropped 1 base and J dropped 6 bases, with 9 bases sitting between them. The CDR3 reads CASSLDRGAGELFF. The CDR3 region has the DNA TGTGCCAGCAGCTTAGATAGGGGCGCCGGGGAGCTGTTTTTT.

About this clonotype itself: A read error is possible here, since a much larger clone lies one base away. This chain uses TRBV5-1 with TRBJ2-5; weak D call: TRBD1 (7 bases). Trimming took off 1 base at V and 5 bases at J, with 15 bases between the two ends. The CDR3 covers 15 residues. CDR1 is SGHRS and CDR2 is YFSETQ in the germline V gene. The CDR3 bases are TGCGCCAGCAGCTTGACGGAGGGGGCCCACGAGACCCAGTACTTC. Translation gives CASSLTEGAHETQYF.

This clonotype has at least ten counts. CDR3: CASSWDRASGGYEQYF. CDR3 bases: TGTGCCAGCAGCTGGGACAGGGCAAGTGGCGGCTACGAGCAGTACTTC. The V call is TRBV11-2, the J call TRBJ2-7; 9 bases align to TRBD1. This CDR3 contains 16 residues. The ends lost 4 bases at V and 3 bases at J; junction bases unmatched: 10. Per germline, CDR1 SGHAT and CDR2 FQNNGV.

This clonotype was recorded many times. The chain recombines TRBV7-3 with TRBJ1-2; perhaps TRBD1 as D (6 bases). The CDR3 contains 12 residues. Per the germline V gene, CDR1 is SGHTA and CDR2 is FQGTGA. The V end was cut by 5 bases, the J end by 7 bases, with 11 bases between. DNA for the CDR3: TGTGCCAGCAGCGAGGGGGGGAGTGGCTACACCTTC. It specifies CASSEGGSGYTF.